This T cell receptor beta chain was profiled in a study of OX40 agonist ivuxolimab in advanced cancers. Study in general: Ivuxolimab doses were 0.01, 0.1, 0.3, 1.5, 3 or 10 mg/kg every 2 weeks. Past anti-PD-1, anti-PD-L1 or anti-CTLA-4 therapy was accepted, and roughly 37% had received some. Findings and limits, study-wide: Nonresponders, in some cases, also had low normalized T-cell clonal expansion. Clonal expansion in partial responders at 0.1-3.0 mg/kg ranked among the lowest.

Measured with immunoSEQ multiplex PCR; TCRdb has only the in-frame clones, and not every one. This sample carries about 110,000 clones, under 95% of them seen once, and the ten largest clones take around 0.7%. Germline CDR1 reads SGHNT; CDR2 reads YYREEE (reference sequence). Losses at the gene ends were 2 bases for V and 11 bases for J; bases not matched to a gene: 3. CDR3 length: 12 amino acids. This clone was seen only a few times. Its antigen is as yet unknown. The sequenced sample was CD4+ or CD8+ T cells sorted from blood, obtained in a trial of the OX40 agonist ivuxolimab. The V and J genes are TRBV5-4 and TRBJ1-2; 10 nucleotides agree with TRBD1. The clonotype comes from an adult with an advanced solid tumor such as melanoma, head and neck, liver or kidney cancer. The CDR3 DNA reads TGTGCCAGCAGCTTCCGGGGACAGGGGTACACCTTC. This sequence encodes CASSFRGQGYTF.